This record covers a single T cell receptor (beta chain). Its antigen is not known. What was sequenced were expressed TCRB transcripts, since all of the isolated RNA had been reverse transcribed. Data came from immunoSEQ multiplex PCR; TCRdb stores just in-frame clones and leaves some out. The data contain a few hundred thousand clones, over 8.5% of them singletons. These data originate in a study of beta chain features in type 1 diabetes. Findings and limits, study-wide: Sequencing used cDNA, and cells with high TCR expression could therefore be over-represented. TCRB CDR3s from Type 1 diabetes patients were moderately but significantly shorter in all four CD4+ subsets.

Sorting that relied on CD45RO/CCR7/CD25/CD127/CD95/CD27 yielded CD4+ naive, central memory, regulatory and stem cell-like memory cells. Germline-derived CDR1 and CDR2 are SEHNR and FQNEAQ (reference sequence). The CDR3 loop spans 13 amino acids. V was shortened by 2 bases and J by 8 bases, with 12 bases between the two germline ends. The chain recombines TRBV7-9 with TRBJ1-2, with D uncertain. The sequence came from a man younger than 45 with type 1 diabetes. Material for sequencing was central memory CD4+ T cells from blood. The CDR3 DNA is TGTGCCAGCAGCTTACTAGGGTTGGGCGGCTACACCTTC. Translated: CASSLLGLGGYTF.